This T cell receptor beta chain was identified during a study of blood T cell repertoires in COVID-19 (dated by TCRdb to the early 2020s). Study-wide context: Samples from collaborators originated in the United States, Italy and Spain and spanned both the acute and convalescent phases of COVID-19. The material from the prospective study consisted of cDNA or gDNA derived from T cells, B-cell-depleted T cells, or PBMCs. The dataset comprised deeply sampled blood TCRbeta repertoires from subjects exposed to, actively infected with, or recovered from COVID-19. A freely available public database, intended as a resource for researchers studying the immune response to SARS-CoV-2, is where the repertoires were released. Samples came from the ongoing ImmuneRACE study (first 160 participants) plus 1,254 subjects from 6 global collaborators. Nearly every sample came with metadata listing a de-identified subject ID, COVID-19 status, age in years and sex. Where HLA class I and class II types were available, the types were taken from metadata supplied by the sample provider, not from assay-based typing. Overall results and qualifications from the work: How much clinical and demographic metadata was included differed by source and by participant, and the metadata was provided uncurated.

For this chain, trimming is 7 bases at the V end and 7 bases at the J end, and the number of junction bases without a gene match is 11. CDR1 SNHLY and CDR2 FYNNEI were looked up in the germline V gene. The cysteine opens and the phenylalanine closes a CDR3 of 15 amino acids. Here the CDR3 DNA is all that survives: 45 bases in frame from base 1. Comment on this clone: Its antigen is not yet known. Base qualities were left out, and no much larger clone turns up one base away.

At one collaborating source in Seattle, patients were enrolled during active infection and were followed longitudinally through the course of disease. Each collaborating institution followed its own protocols to collect whole blood in K2EDTA tubes. Collaborator samples were shipped for TCRbeta analysis as frozen whole blood, isolated PBMCs, or DNA extracted from either sample type. TCRbeta CDR3 regions were amplified from genomic DNA using the immunoSEQ Assay, a bias-controlled multiplex PCR. The published analysis was carried out like this. The number of nucleated cells in each sample was estimated from the amplification of reference gene primers within the assay. To quantify the absolute abundance of each unique TCRbeta CDR3 rearrangement, sequence reads were collapsed and filtered. For each sample, productive Simpson clonality was calculated as the square root of Simpson's diversity index across productive rearrangements. This immuneACCESS table, as held by TCRdb, lists in-frame sequences with V and J called but not all clones. Of the missing ones, under half trace to an unresolved V gene in checked studies; the others have no known cause. D and trimming come from the DNA, and the V and J calls and clone size come from that table. The sample table shows over 90,000 clones, and around 81% are seen once. The ten largest clones take up around 5.2% of the sample.

This clonotype was sampled from an elderly man with COVID-19, enrolled during active disease. The specimen was peripheral blood. This chain joins TRBV2 to TRBJ2-7; the junction holds 12 bases that match TRBD1. The CDR3 amino acid sequence is: CASIPGQGAVQEQYF. At the DNA level, the sequence is TGTGCCAGCATTCCGGGACAGGGGGCAGTTCAAGAGCAGTACTTC.